The 27 T cell receptor beta chains given below trace back to one sample, sequenced in a study of blood T cell repertoires in COVID-19. TCRdb's table, derived via immunoSEQ multiplex PCR, lists solely in-frame clones and lacks some. Found here are 230,000 or so clones, roughly 80% of them singletons; the top ten hold 6.5% to 8.5%. Sequencing was performed on peripheral blood. Every receptor here comes from a woman of 80 years or more with COVID-19, enrolled during active disease.

This chain joins TRBV6-5 and TRBJ2-1, with a tentative D call TRBD2 (6 bases). Germline V lookup: CDR1 MNHEY, CDR2 SVGAGI. This CDR3 has 11 residues. Trimming pared 7 bases from V and 10 bases from J, leaving 11 bases between. CDR3: CASTRREEQFF. In nucleotides, the CDR3 is TGTGCCAGCACCCGGAGGGAAGAGCAGTTCTTC.

This chain joins TRBV2 and TRBJ2-5; 7 nucleotides match TRBD1. CDR3 length equals 14 residues. The V gene's germline CDR1 is SNHLY and CDR2 FYNNEI. After removal of 6 bases from V and 4 bases from J, the junction contained 8 bases not matched to a gene. The CDR3 coding sequence is TGTGCCAGCAGCGTTCAGGGGGTGGGAGAGACCCAGTACTTC. The encoded protein is CASSVQGVGETQYF.

The chain employs TRBV30 and TRBJ2-7; 8 bases line up with TRBD2. J was trimmed by 4 bases and V by 4 bases; bases with no gene match: 15. In germline, CDR1 is GTSNPN, CDR2 SVGIG (reference sequence). The CDR3 covers 16 residues. The CDR3 loop is CAWKRSAGGLPYEQYF. The CDR3 region has the DNA TGTGCCTGGAAACGTTCTGCGGGGGGTTTACCTTACGAGCAGTACTTC.

CDR3 sequence (DNA): TGTGCCAGCAGCTTAAGACAGGCCGCCCCCTACGAGCAGTACTTC. Protein: CASSLRQAAPYEQYF. V and J are TRBV5-4 and TRBJ2-7, with D perhaps matching TRBD1 (6 bases). This CDR3 spans 15 amino acids. Germline-derived CDR1 and CDR2 are SGHNT and YYREEE (reference sequence). Trimming took 2 bases from V and 2 from J, leaving 14 bases between them.

The chain is built from TRBV7-9 and TRBJ1-6; 11 positions match TRBD1. The CDR3 spans 16 residues. V lost 2 bases to trimming and J lost 11 bases; unmatched junction nucleotides: 8. Germline CDR1 SEHNR, CDR2 FQNEAQ (reference sequence). Here the CDR3 reads CASSLTTGTGGAPLHF. CDR3 coding DNA: TGTGCCAGCAGCTTAACCACCGGGACAGGGGGAGCACCCCTCCACTTT.

CDR3 bases: TGTGCCAGCTCACCAGAAGGGACAGGGGCTAATTCACCCCTCCACTTT. As protein: CASSPEGTGANSPLHF. This chain connects TRBV18 to TRBJ1-6; 10 nucleotides agree with TRBD1. V was pared by 2 bases and J by 6 bases, with 4 bases of the junction left unmatched. The germline V gene encodes CDR1 KGHSH and CDR2 LQKENI. The length of the CDR3 is 16 residues.

The chain recombines TRBV28 with TRBJ2-3, with TRBD2 matching 7 bases. The CDR3 covers 14 residues. Germline V lookup: CDR1 MDHEN, CDR2 SYDVKM. J lost 1 base, V lost 7 bases, and 5 bases had no gene match. CDR3 coding DNA: TGTGCCAGCACAGAAGCGGGGCGCACAGATACGCAGTATTTT. This gives the protein CASTEAGRTDTQYF.

V is TRBV18 and J is TRBJ1-4, with 7 bases fitting TRBD1. Per germline, CDR1 KGHSH and CDR2 LQKENI. The CDR3 extends over 16 amino acids. V gave up 1 base and J gave up 0 bases; unmatched junction bases: 2. CDR3 nucleotides: TGTGCCAGCTCACCACGGACAGGTGCAACTAATGAAAAACTGTTTTTT. Its translation: CASSPRTGATNEKLFF. Together with reference TRBV18 and TRBJ1-4, the CDR3 gives the full variable domain: NAGVMQNPRHLVRRRGQEARLRCSPMKGHSHVYWYRQLPEEGLKFMVYLQKENIIDESGMPKERFSAEFPKEGPSILRIQQVVRGDSAAYFCASSPRTGATNEKLFFGSGTQLSVL.

V and J are TRBV7-2 and TRBJ2-7, with D possibly matching TRBD1 (6 bases). The germline V gene has CDR1 SGHTA and CDR2 FQGNSA. The CDR3 contains 14 residues. V was cut by 1 base and J by 2 bases, with 9 bases left in between. Here the CDR3 reads CASSLENRAYEQYF. CDR3 nucleotides: TGTGCCAGCAGCTTAGAAAACAGGGCCTACGAGCAGTACTTC.

The chain carries TRBV6-5 and TRBJ1-1; D remains unclear. This CDR3 is built from 16 residues. Trimming took 1 base from V and 7 from J, leaving 19 bases between them. The germline V gene has CDR1 MNHEY and CDR2 SVGAGI. Written as DNA, the CDR3 is TGTGCCAGCAGTTACTTACTCGGGTCTTTAGGAGGTGAAGCTTTCTTT. Protein: CASSYLLGSLGGEAFF.

This sequence joins TRBV19 and TRBJ2-3; D is ambiguous. Between the trimmed V and J ends, which lost 6 bases and 5 bases, there was a span of 12 bases. CDR3 size: 13 residues. In germline, CDR1 is LNHDA, CDR2 SQIVND (reference sequence). The CDR3 bases are TGTGCCAGTAGCCAGAGAACGGGAGATACGCAGTATTTT. This codes for CASSQRTGDTQYF.

V usage is TRBV4-1 and J usage is TRBJ2-5; a possible D gene is TRBD2 (6 bases). The CDR3 contains 13 residues. Germline V gene data show CDR1 as MGHRA and CDR2 as YSYEKL. Deletions cut 4 bases from V and 4 bases from J, with 10 bases between. The CDR3 DNA reads TGCGCCAGCAGCCGACTAGTGGGAGAGACCCAGTACTTC. Translating gives CASSRLVGETQYF.

The chain has TRBV4-1 and TRBJ2-1; D is uncertain. Trimming took 4 bases from V and 10 from J, leaving 11 bases between them. Germline CDR1 is MGHRA and CDR2 is YSYEKL. CDR3 length: 12 amino acids. This chain's CDR3 is CASSPGRLEQFF. The CDR3, as DNA: TGCGCCAGCAGCCCCGGTAGATTGGAGCAGTTCTTC.

The V call is TRBV19, the J call TRBJ2-7; 9 bases fit TRBD1. Germline assignment: CDR1 LNHDA and CDR2 SQIVND (reference sequence). CDR3 length: 14 residues. The junction had 9 bases not matched to a gene; V was cut back by 5 bases and J by 7 bases. CDR3 loop: CASSPGTGWGEQYF. In nucleotides, the CDR3 is TGTGCCAGTAGTCCTGGGACAGGGTGGGGGGAGCAGTACTTC.

The count of this clone is one. The chain uses TRBV24-1 and TRBJ2-2; 14 bases map to TRBD2. From germline, CDR1 is KGHDR and CDR2 SFDVKD. The CDR3 length is 19 residues. V gave up 2 bases and J gave up 0 bases; unmatched junction bases: 4. CDR3 in amino acids: CATSDSRLAGGSNTGELFF. Written as DNA, the CDR3 is TGTGCCACCAGTGATTCCAGACTAGCGGGGGGGTCGAACACCGGGGAGCTGTTTTTT.

This chain connects TRBV5-4 to TRBJ2-1, with TRBD2 identical over 14 bases. After removal of 6 bases from V and 0 bases from J, the junction contained 8 bases not matched to a gene. The germline CDR1 and CDR2 sequences are SGHNT and YYREEE (reference sequence). The CDR3 has 18 residues. CDR3 DNA sequence: TGTGCCAGCACCAAAGGACTAGCGGGAGGCAGCTCCTACAATGAGCAGTTCTTC. Its translation: CASTKGLAGGSSYNEQFF.

This rearrangement joins TRBV14 to TRBJ2-1, with TRBD2 as a possible D gene (6 bases). Germline values: CDR1 SGHDN, CDR2 FVKESK. V was clipped by 5 bases and J by 4 bases, with 15 bases between them. The CDR3 covers 15 residues. The CDR3 spells CASSIQAGLYNEQFF. Here the CDR3 DNA reads TGTGCCAGCAGCATCCAGGCGGGGCTGTACAATGAGCAGTTCTTC.

The chain has TRBV5-1 and TRBJ1-4; possible D gene TRBD1, 6 bases. The CDR3 spans 15 residues. The ends were cut back, 3 bases at V and 7 bases at J, with 16 bases in the middle. Germline CDR1 reads SGHRS; CDR2 reads YFSETQ. The CDR3 coding sequence is TGCGCCAGCAGCTCCAGGGGAGATTCGACTGAAAAACTGTTTTTT. It specifies CASSSRGDSTEKLFF.

V usage is TRBV19 and J usage is TRBJ1-1, with D perhaps TRBD1 (6 bases). Deletions cut 5 bases from V and 1 base from J, with 14 bases between. The CDR3 is made up of 15 amino acids. The germline V gene has CDR1 LNHDA and CDR2 SQIVND (reference sequence). In nucleotides, the CDR3 is TGTGCCAGTAGTCCTTCAGGGGTTGGGAACACTGAAGCTTTCTTT. Translated, it gives CASSPSGVGNTEAFF. Using reference TRBV19 and TRBJ1-1 for the parts outside the CDR3, the full variable domain is DGGITQSPKYLFRKEGQNVTLSCEQNLNHDAMYWYRQDPGQGLRLIYYSQIVNDFQKGDIAEGYSVSREKKESFPLTVTSAQKNPTAFYLCASSPSGVGNTEAFFGQGTRLTVV.

The chain couples TRBV28 to TRBJ2-7; 9 nucleotides match TRBD1. The germline gives CDR1 MDHEN, CDR2 SYDVKM. V lost 0 bases and J lost 5; bases outside the gene matches: 8. This CDR3 has 16 residues. The chain's CDR3 is CASSLWWGTGRDEQYF. In DNA form, the CDR3 reads TGTGCCAGCAGTTTATGGTGGGGGACAGGGAGGGACGAGCAGTACTTC.

The V call is TRBV7-8, the J call TRBJ2-1; D gene ambiguous. This CDR3 has 11 amino acids. Germline V gene lookup returns CDR1 SGHVS and CDR2 FQNEAQ. V lost 4 bases to trimming and J lost 15 bases, with 13 bases between them. The CDR3 here is CASSSSNRWFF. CDR3 nucleotides: TGTGCCAGCAGCTCATCGAATAGATGGTTCTTC. The full variable domain, rest sourced from reference TRBV7-8 and TRBJ2-1, is GAGVSQSPRYKVAKRGQDVALRCDPISGHVSLFWYQQALGQGPEFLTYFQNEAQLDKSGLPSDRFFAERPEGSVSTLKIQRTQQEDSAVYLCASSSSNRWFFGPGTRLTVL.

The CDR3 spells CASRQTASYGYTF. CDR3 sequence (DNA): TGTGCCAGCAGACAGACAGCATCCTATGGCTACACCTTC. This rearrangement joins TRBV11-2 to TRBJ1-2; maybe TRBD1 (5 bases). Germline CDR1 is SGHAT and CDR2 is FQNNGV. The V end was cut by 6 bases, the J end by 4 bases, with 12 bases between. The CDR3 loop spans 13 amino acids. The full variable domain, with the rest looked up from reference TRBV11-2 and TRBJ1-2, is EAGVAQSPRYKIIEKRQSVAFWCNPISGHATLYWYQQILGQGPKLLIQFQNNGVVDDSQLPKDRFSAERLKGVDSTLKIQPAKLEDSAVYLCASRQTASYGYTFGSGTRLTVV.

J is TRBJ2-1 and V is TRBV5-4; 14 positions match TRBD2. The CDR3 is 16 amino acids. The germline CDR1 and CDR2 sequences are SGHNT and YYREEE (reference sequence). The junction had 9 bases not matched to a gene; V was cut back by 4 bases and J by 9 bases. CDR3 region: CASSPPGLAGVGEQFF. CDR3 sequence (DNA): TGTGCCAGCAGCCCCCCGGGACTAGCGGGAGTAGGTGAGCAGTTCTTC.

The chain couples TRBV30 to TRBJ1-2; D is perhaps TRBD1 (6 bases). The V and J ends lost 1 base and 4 bases respectively, with 10 bases between them. The length of the CDR3 is 13 residues. Germline V CDR1 and CDR2: GTSNPN, SVGIG (reference sequence). The CDR3 nucleotides are TGTGCCTGGAGTGCGGGACACGGCTATGGCTACACCTTC. Protein: CAWSAGHGYGYTF.

The V gene is TRBV27, the J gene TRBJ2-7; 7 nucleotides align to TRBD1. Germline CDR1 MNHEY, CDR2 SMNVEV (reference sequence). The trim removed 5 bases at V and 3 bases at J, leaving 22 bases unmatched. The CDR3 spans 19 residues. DNA for the CDR3: TGTGCCAGCAGTCTCCTCCGGGACAGCGGCCCTTATAATATCTACGAGCAGTACTTC. It codes for CASSLLRDSGPYNIYEQYF.

The chain has TRBV28 and TRBJ2-1, with 11 bases that match TRBD2. This CDR3 is 15 amino acids long. Germline-derived CDR1 and CDR2 are MDHEN and SYDVKM. V was pared by 4 bases and J by 5 bases, with 4 bases of the junction left unmatched. CDR3 nucleotides: TGTGCCAGCAGTTCCGTAGCGGGAGGGGACAATGAGCAGTTCTTC. It codes for CASSSVAGGDNEQFF.

This clone appeared a single time. The chain employs TRBV6-2 or TRBV6-3 and TRBJ2-1, with 9 nucleotides matching TRBD2. The V segment lost 4 bases and the J segment 7 bases; nucleotides outside the gene matches: 11. In germline, CDR1 is MNHEY, CDR2 SVGEGT. The CDR3 covers 16 residues. The CDR3 loop is CASSSYSRGRGNEQFF. The CDR3 DNA reads TGTGCCAGCAGTTCCTATTCGCGCGGGAGGGGTAATGAGCAGTTCTTC.